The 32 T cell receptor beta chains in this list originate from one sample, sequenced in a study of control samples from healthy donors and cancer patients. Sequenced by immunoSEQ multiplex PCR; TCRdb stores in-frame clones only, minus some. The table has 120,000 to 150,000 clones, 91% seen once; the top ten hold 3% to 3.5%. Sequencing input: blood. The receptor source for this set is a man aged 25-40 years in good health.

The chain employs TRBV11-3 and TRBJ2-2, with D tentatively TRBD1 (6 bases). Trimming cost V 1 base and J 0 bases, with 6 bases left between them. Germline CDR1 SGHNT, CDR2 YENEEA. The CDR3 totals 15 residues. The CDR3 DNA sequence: TGTGCCAGCAGCTTAGCAGGGGCGAACACCGGGGAGCTGTTTTTT. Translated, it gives CASSLAGANTGELFF.

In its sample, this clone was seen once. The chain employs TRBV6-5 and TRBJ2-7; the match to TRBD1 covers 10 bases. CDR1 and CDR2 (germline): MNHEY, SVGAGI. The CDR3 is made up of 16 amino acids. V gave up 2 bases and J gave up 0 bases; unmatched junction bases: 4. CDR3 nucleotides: TGTGCCAGCAGTTACATAGGGACAGGGGTCTCCTACGAGCAGTACTTC. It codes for CASSYIGTGVSYEQYF.

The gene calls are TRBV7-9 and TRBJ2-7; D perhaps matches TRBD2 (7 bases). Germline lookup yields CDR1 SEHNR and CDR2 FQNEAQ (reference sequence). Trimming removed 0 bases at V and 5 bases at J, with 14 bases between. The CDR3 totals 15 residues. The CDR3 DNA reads TGTGCCAGCAGCTTAGCGGGGGGGCCTCTTGACGAGCAGTACTTC. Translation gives CASSLAGGPLDEQYF.

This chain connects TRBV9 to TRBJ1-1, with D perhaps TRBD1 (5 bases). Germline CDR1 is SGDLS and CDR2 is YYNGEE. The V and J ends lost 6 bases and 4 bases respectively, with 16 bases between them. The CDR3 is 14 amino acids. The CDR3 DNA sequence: TGTGCCAGCAACTCCAGGGATGGAAGCACTGAAGCTTTCTTT. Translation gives CASNSRDGSTEAFF.

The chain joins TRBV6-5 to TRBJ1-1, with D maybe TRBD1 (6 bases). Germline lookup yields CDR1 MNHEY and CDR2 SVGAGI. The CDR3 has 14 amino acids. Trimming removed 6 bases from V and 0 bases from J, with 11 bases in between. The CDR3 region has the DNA TGTGCCAGCAGAACAGACAGGTTGAACACTGAAGCTTTCTTT. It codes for CASRTDRLNTEAFF.

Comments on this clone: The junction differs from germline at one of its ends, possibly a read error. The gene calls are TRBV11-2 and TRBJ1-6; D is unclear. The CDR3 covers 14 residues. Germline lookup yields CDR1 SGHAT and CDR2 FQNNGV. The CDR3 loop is CASSLGGYNSPFHF. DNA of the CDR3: TGTGCCAGCAGCTTGGGAGGGTATAATTCACCCTTCCACTTT.

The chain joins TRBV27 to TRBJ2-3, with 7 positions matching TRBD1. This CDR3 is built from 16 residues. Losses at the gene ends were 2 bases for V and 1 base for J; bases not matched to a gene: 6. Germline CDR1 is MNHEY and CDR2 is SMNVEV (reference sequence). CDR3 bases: TGTGCCAGCAGTTTAAGGGGGCCGAGGGGCACAGATACGCAGTATTTT. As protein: CASSLRGPRGTDTQYF.

The CDR3, as DNA: TGTGCCAGCAGTCCCCTTCGTATTAGAACAGATACGCAGTATTTT. It yields the protein CASSPLRIRTDTQYF. The gene calls are TRBV28 and TRBJ2-3, with D hard to call. CDR3 length: 15 residues. Deletions cut 5 bases from V and 3 bases from J, with 15 bases between. Per germline, CDR1 MDHEN and CDR2 SYDVKM.

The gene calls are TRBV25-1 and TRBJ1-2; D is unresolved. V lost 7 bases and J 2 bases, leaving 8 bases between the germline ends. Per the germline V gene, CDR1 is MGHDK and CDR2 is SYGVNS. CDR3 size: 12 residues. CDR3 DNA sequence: TGTGCCAGCACGAACACGAACTATGGCTACACCTTC. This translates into CASTNTNYGYTF.

CDR3: CASSIGDRGSGELFF. CDR3 nucleotide sequence: TGTGCCAGCAGTATCGGGGACAGGGGTTCCGGGGAGCTGTTTTTT. V gene TRBV6-5 combines with J gene TRBJ2-2, with 10 bases aligning to TRBD1. The CDR3 contains 15 residues. The ends lost 5 bases at V and 6 bases at J; junction bases unmatched: 6. Germline loops: CDR1 MNHEY, CDR2 SVGAGI.

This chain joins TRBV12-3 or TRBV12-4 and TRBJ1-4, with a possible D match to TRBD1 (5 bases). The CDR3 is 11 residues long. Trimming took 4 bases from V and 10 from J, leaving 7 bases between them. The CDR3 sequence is CASSSGGKLFF. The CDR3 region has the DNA TGTGCCAGCAGTTCCGGGGGAAAACTGTTTTTT.

The CDR3 nucleotides read TGTGCCAGCAGCTTTAGCCCCGGGGCGGCAGATACGCAGTATTTT. Residues: CASSFSPGAADTQYF. This chain links TRBV5-8 with TRBJ2-3; possibly TRBD1 or TRBD2 for D (5 bases each). This CDR3 has 15 residues. Germline V gene data show CDR1 as SGHTS and CDR2 as YDEGEE. The V end was cut by 2 bases, the J end by 4 bases, with 14 bases between.

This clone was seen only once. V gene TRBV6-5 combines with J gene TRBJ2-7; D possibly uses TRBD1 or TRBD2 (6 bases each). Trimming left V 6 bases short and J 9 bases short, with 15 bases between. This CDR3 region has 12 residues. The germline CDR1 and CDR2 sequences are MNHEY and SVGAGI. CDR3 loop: CASREGVLWQYF. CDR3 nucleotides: TGTGCCAGCAGGGAGGGGGTGTTGTGGCAGTACTTC.

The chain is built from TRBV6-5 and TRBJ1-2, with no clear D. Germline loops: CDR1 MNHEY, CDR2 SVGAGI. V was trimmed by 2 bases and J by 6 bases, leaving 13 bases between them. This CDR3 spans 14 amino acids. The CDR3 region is CASSYGVGVDGYTF. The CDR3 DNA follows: TGTGCCAGCAGTTACGGGGTAGGAGTGGATGGCTACACCTTC.

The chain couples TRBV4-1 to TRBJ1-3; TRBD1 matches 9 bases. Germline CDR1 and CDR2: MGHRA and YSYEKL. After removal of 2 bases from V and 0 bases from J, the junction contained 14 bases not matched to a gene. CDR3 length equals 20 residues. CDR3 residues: CASSQSEDRGLLSSGNTIYF. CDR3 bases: TGCGCCAGCAGCCAATCAGAGGACAGGGGCCTCCTTAGCTCTGGAAACACCATATATTTT.

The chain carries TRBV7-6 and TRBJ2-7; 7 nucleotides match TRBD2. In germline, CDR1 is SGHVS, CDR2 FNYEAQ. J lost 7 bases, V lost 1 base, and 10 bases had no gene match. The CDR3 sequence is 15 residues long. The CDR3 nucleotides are TGTGCCAGCAGCTTAGAAAGGGAGGGTCCGGGAGAGCAGTACTTC. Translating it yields CASSLEREGPGEQYF.

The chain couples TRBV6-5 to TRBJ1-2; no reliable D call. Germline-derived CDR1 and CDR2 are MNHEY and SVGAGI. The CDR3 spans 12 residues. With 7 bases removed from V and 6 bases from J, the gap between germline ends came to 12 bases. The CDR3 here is CASTQIRDGYTF. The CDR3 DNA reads TGTGCCAGCACCCAAATAAGGGATGGCTACACCTTC.

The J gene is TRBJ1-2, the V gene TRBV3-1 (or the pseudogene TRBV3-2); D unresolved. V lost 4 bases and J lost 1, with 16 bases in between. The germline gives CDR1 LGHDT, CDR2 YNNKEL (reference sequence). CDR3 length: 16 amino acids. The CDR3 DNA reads TGTGCCAGCAGCCCTTATAAAATGACAAATAACTATGGCTACACCTTC. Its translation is CASSPYKMTNNYGYTF.

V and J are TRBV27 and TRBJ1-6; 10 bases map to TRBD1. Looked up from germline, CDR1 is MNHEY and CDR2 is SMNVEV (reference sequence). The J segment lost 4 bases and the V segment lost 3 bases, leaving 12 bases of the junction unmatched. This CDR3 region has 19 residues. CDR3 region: CASSFRGTGASGYNSPLHF. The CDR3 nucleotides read TGTGCCAGCAGTTTTCGAGGGACAGGGGCCTCCGGGTATAATTCACCCCTCCACTTT.

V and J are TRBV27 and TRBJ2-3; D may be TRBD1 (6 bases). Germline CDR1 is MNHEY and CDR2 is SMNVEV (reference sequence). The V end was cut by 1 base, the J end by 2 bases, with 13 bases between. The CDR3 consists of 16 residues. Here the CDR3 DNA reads TGTGCCAGCAGTTTATACCGGACAGAATCCACAGATACGCAGTATTTT. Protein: CASSLYRTESTDTQYF.

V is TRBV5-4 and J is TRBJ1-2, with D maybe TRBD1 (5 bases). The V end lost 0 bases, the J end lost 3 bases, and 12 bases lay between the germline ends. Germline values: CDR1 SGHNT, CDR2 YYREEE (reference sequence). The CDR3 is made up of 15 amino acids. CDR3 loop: CASSLDDSMDYGYTF. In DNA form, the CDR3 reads TGTGCCAGCAGCTTGGACGACAGCATGGACTATGGCTACACCTTC.

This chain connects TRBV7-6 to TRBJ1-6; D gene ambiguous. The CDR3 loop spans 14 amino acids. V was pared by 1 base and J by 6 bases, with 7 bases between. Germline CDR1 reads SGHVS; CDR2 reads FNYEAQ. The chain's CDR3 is CASSLEAGNSPLHF. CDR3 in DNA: TGTGCCAGCAGCTTAGAGGCGGGTAATTCACCCCTCCACTTT.

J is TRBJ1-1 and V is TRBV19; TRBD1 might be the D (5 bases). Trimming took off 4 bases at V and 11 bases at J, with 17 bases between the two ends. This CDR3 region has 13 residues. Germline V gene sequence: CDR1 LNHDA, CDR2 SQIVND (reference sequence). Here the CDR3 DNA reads TGTGCCAGTAGTACCCTAATGACAGTTGGGGCTTTCTTT. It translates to CASSTLMTVGAFF.

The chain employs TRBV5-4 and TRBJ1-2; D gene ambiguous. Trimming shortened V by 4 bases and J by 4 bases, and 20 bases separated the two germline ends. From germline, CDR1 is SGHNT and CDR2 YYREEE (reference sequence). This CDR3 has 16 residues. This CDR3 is CASSPGGGDFSYGYTF. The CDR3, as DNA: TGTGCCAGCAGCCCCGGAGGCGGCGATTTTAGCTATGGCTACACCTTC.

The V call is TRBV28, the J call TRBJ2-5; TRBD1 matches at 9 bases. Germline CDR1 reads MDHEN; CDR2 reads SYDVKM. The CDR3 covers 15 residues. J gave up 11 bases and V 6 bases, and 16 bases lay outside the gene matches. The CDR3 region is CASSGPRTGATKQYF. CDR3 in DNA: TGTGCCAGCAGCGGCCCAAGGACAGGGGCGACCAAGCAGTACTTC.

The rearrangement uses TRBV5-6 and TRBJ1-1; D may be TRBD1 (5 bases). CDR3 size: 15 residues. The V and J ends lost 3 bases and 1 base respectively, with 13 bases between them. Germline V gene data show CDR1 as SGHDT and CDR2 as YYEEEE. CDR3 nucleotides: TGTGCCAGCAGCTGGTGGAGAGGGACGAACACTGAAGCTTTCTTT. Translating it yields CASSWWRGTNTEAFF.

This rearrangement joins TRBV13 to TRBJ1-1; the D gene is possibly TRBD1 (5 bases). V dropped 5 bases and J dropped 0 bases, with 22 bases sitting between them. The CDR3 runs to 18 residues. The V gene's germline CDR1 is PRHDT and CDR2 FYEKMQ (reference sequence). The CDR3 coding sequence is TGTGCCAGCAGCGCAACCGGGCCAAGGGACCATTTGAACACTGAAGCTTTCTTT. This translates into CASSATGPRDHLNTEAFF.

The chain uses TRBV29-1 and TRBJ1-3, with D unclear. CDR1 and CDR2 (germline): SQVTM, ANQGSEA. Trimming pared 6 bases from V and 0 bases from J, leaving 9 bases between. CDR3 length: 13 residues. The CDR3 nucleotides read TGCAGCGTCCTGCTTGACTCTGGAAACACCATATATTTT. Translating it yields CSVLLDSGNTIYF.

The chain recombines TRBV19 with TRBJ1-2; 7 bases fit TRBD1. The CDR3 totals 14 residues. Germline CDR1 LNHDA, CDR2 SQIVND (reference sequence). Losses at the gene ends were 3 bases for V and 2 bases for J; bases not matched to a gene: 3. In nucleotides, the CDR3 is TGTGCCAGTAGTATCAGGACAGGAAACTATGGCTACACCTTC. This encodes CASSIRTGNYGYTF.

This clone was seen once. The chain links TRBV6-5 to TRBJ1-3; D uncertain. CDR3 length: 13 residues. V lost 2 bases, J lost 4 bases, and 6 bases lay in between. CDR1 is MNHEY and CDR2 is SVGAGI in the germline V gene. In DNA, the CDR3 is TGTGCCAGCAGTTACCGAGGGGGAAACACCATATATTTT. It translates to CASSYRGGNTIYF.

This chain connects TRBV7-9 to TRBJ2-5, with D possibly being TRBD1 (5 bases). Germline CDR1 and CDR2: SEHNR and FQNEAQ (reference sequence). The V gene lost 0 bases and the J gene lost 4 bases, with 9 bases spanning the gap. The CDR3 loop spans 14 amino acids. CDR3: CASSLAQGAETQYF. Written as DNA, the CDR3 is TGTGCCAGCAGCTTAGCGCAAGGGGCAGAGACCCAGTACTTC.

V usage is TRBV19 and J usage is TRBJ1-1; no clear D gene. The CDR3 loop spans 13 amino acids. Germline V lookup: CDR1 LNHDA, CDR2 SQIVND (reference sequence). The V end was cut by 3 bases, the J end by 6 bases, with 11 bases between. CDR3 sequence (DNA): TGTGCCAGTAGTATTGGATCTGGCTCTGAAGCTTTCTTT. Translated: CASSIGSGSEAFF.